The 29 T cell receptor beta chains below all came from one sample that was sequenced in a study of regulatory T cells in long-lasting Graves disease. With iRepertoire HTBI primers and Arm-PCR of CDR3 regions, TCR beta libraries were built. TCRdb analysed the multiplex PCR reads with MiXCR anew, one entry per CDR3 protein. Of 450,000 or so distinct CDR3 sequences detected, 20% to 25% appear once; the ten largest clones hold about an eighth. Time point noted: persistent/refractory GD, antithyroid drugs over 5 years with positive TRAb. Extracted RNA from PBMCs served as the source of the TCR library. The sequenced sample was peripheral blood mononuclear cells (PBMCs), obtained when the disease was refractory, from a patient treated with antithyroid drugs. The receptors shown here come from a female donor with Graves disease.

The J gene is TRBJ2-3, the V gene TRBV10-3; 11 bases fit TRBD2. V shed 2 bases, J shed 7 bases, and the junction held 5 bases outside the gene matches. CDR1 is ENHRY and CDR2 is SYGVKD in the germline V gene. The CDR3 runs 15 residues. DNA for the CDR3: TGTGCCATCAGTGAGACTAGCGGGGGCTCCTATACGCAGTATTTT. Translating it yields CAISETSGGSYTQYF.

In its sample, this clonotype was seen many times. The chain uses TRBV28 and TRBJ1-2, with unresolved D. CDR3 length equals 14 residues. V lost 7 bases, J lost 3 bases, and 15 bases lay in between. Looked up from germline, CDR1 is MDHEN and CDR2 is SYDVKM. The CDR3 DNA is TGTGCCAGCACCCTTCGGTGGGAGGACTATGGCTACACCTTC. Translation: CASTLRWEDYGYTF.

Ten or more counts support this clonotype. This chain uses TRBV28 with TRBJ2-7; 12 nucleotides line up with TRBD2. Per germline, CDR1 MDHEN and CDR2 SYDVKM. The CDR3 has 15 amino acids. The junction had 5 bases not matched to a gene; V was cut back by 5 bases and J by 3 bases. The CDR3 is CASSETSGSYYEQYF. In DNA, the CDR3 is TGTGCCAGCAGTGAGACTAGCGGGAGTTACTACGAGCAGTACTTC.

This clonotype was counted between two and nine times. This chain joins TRBV7-9 and TRBJ1-2, with D tentatively TRBD1 (5 bases). CDR1 SEHNR and CDR2 FQNEAQ come from the germline V gene (reference sequence). The CDR3 is 13 residues long. V lost 5 bases and J 6 bases, leaving 13 bases between the germline ends. The chain's CDR3 is CASSPVGGNGYTF. The CDR3 DNA is TGTGCCAGCAGCCCGGTGGGGGGAAATGGCTACACCTTC.

This clonotype was seen many times. The chain carries TRBV11-3 and TRBJ2-5; perhaps TRBD1 as D (5 bases). Germline lookup yields CDR1 SGHNT and CDR2 YENEEA. The CDR3 sequence is 13 residues long. Trimming removed 1 base from V and 7 bases from J, with 10 bases in between. This CDR3 reads CASSLAGKGTQYF. The CDR3 coding sequence is TGTGCCAGCAGCTTAGCAGGGAAAGGGACCCAGTACTTC.

The chain employs TRBV28 and TRBJ2-1, with 14 nucleotides matching TRBD2. The CDR3 totals 15 residues. Germline V lookup: CDR1 MDHEN, CDR2 SYDVKM. V gave up 5 bases and J gave up 7 bases; unmatched junction bases: 4. Here the CDR3 reads CASSGLAGGHNEQFF. The CDR3 coding sequence is TGTGCCAGCAGTGGACTAGCGGGAGGCCATAATGAGCAGTTCTTC.

This clonotype was counted many times. The J gene is TRBJ1-2, the V gene TRBV29-1, with 10 positions matching TRBD1. CDR1 is SQVTM and CDR2 is ANQGSEA in the germline V gene. The J segment lost 4 bases and the V segment lost 3 bases, leaving 2 bases of the junction unmatched. This CDR3 has 13 residues. CDR3 protein: CSVDGDRGYGYTF. CDR3 in DNA: TGCAGCGTTGATGGGGACAGGGGCTATGGCTACACCTTC.

This clonotype has just a few counts. CDR3: CASSLGEGGKGPQLFF. The CDR3 DNA sequence: TGTGCCAGCAGCTTAGGCGAGGGAGGTAAAGGCCCGCAGCTGTTTTTT. The chain couples TRBV13 to TRBJ2-2, with D possibly being TRBD2 (6 bases). CDR1 and CDR2 (germline): PRHDT, FYEKMQ (reference sequence). The length of the CDR3 is 16 residues. V was clipped by 0 bases and J by 12 bases, with 20 bases between them.

This clonotype was observed many times. The gene calls are TRBV27 and TRBJ1-2; D gene ambiguous. CDR1 is MNHEY and CDR2 is SMNVEV in the germline V gene (reference sequence). Trimming pared 8 bases from V and 4 bases from J, leaving 11 bases between. CDR3 length: 12 residues. CDR3 sequence (DNA): TGTGCCAGCTTGGAGGGCGCCTATGGCTACACCTTC. This translates into CASLEGAYGYTF.

Many counts were recorded for this clonotype. This sequence joins TRBV12-3 or TRBV12-4 and TRBJ1-1; D is ambiguous. Between the trimmed V and J ends, which lost 1 base and 8 bases, there was a span of 11 bases. There are 13 residues in the CDR3. CDR3 region: CASSLVGKGEAFF. The CDR3 bases are TGTGCCAGCAGTTTAGTCGGAAAAGGAGAAGCTTTCTTT.

The CDR3 spells CASSPRGGGRTEAFF. DNA for the CDR3: TGTGCCAGCAGCCCTCGGGGAGGGGGGAGGACTGAAGCTTTCTTT. V is TRBV9 and J is TRBJ1-1; a weak D match, TRBD1 (6 bases). The V gene lost 4 bases and the J gene lost 5 bases, with 18 bases spanning the gap. The germline gives CDR1 SGDLS, CDR2 YYNGEE. The CDR3 extends over 15 amino acids.

This clonotype has more than one count but fewer than ten. The chain is built from TRBV7-9 and TRBJ1-4, with 8 bases lining up with TRBD1. V lost 4 bases to trimming and J lost 8 bases; unmatched junction nucleotides: 6. The germline V gene has CDR1 SEHNR and CDR2 FQNEAQ (reference sequence). This CDR3 is 14 amino acids long. The CDR3 here is CASSSDRGGEKLFF. The CDR3 DNA reads as TGTGCCAGCAGCTCCGACAGGGGAGGCGAAAAACTGTTTTTT.

This clonotype was seen a handful of times. The chain is built from TRBV6-1 and TRBJ1-5; D not certain. CDR1 MNHNS and CDR2 SASEGT come from the germline V gene. This CDR3 contains 16 residues. Trimming left V 5 bases short and J 0 bases short, with 14 bases between. The CDR3 is CASSPWARSSNQPQHF. In DNA form, the CDR3 reads TGTGCCAGCAGTCCTTGGGCACGATCTAGCAATCAGCCCCAGCATTTT.

The chain has TRBV2 and TRBJ1-2; TRBD1 aligns across 8 bases. V trimming: 10 bases; J trimming: 3 bases; junction bases outside the gene matches: 4. The CDR3 sequence is 12 residues long. The germline gives CDR1 SNHLY, CDR2 FYNNEI. CDR3 region: CAIRTGYYGYTF. The CDR3 DNA reads TGTGCCATACGGACAGGGTACTATGGCTACACCTTC.

The chain links TRBV6-1 to TRBJ2-7; D might be TRBD1 or TRBD2, each matching 5 bases. V gave up 3 bases and J gave up 2 bases, with 11 bases separating them. The germline V gene encodes CDR1 MNHNS and CDR2 SASEGT. The CDR3 is 14 amino acids. The CDR3 is CASSDRMGAYEQYF. The CDR3 nucleotides read TGTGCCAGCAGTGACAGGATGGGGGCCTACGAGCAGTACTTC.

This clonotype was counted a few times. A read error is likely, as this CDR3 ends without the conserved phenylalanine or tryptophan. The genes are TRBV12-3 or TRBV12-4 and TRBJ2-4; a possible D gene is TRBD2 (5 bases). This CDR3 has 13 amino acids. V lost 6 bases, J lost 9 bases, and 15 bases lay in between. The CDR3 loop reads CASRSSSKAIQYL. CDR3 coding DNA: TGTGCCAGCAGGTCGTCTAGCAAGGCCATTCAGTACCTC.

The chain is built from TRBV20-1 and TRBJ1-1; D is uncertain. The CDR3 is 14 residues long. Germline-derived CDR1 and CDR2 are DFQATT and SNEGSKA (reference sequence). V lost 1 base and J lost 1, with 10 bases in between. CDR3: CSARGEGGNTEAFF. The CDR3 nucleotides are TGCAGTGCTAGAGGTGAAGGAGGGAACACTGAAGCTTTCTTT.

As regards this clonotype: Likely a read error: the CDR3 ends without its conserved phenylalanine or tryptophan. The chain recombines TRBV6-1 with TRBJ1-1; D gene ambiguous. Germline V gene sequence: CDR1 MNHNS, CDR2 SASEGT. V was pared by 5 bases and J by 7 bases, with 11 bases between. The CDR3 runs 12 residues. CDR3 bases: TGTGCCAGCAGTCCCCGGGCGGGTGAAGCTTTCCTT. Amino acids: CASSPRAGEAFL.

V gene TRBV5-1 combines with J gene TRBJ1-1; 7 bases align to TRBD1. The CDR3 consists of 16 residues. Germline values: CDR1 SGHRS, CDR2 YFSETQ. After removal of 2 bases from V and 5 bases from J, the junction contained 12 bases not matched to a gene. The DNA of the CDR3 is TGCGCCAGCAGCTTCGCGCCCTCTCCGGGACAGACTGAAGCTTTCTTT. The encoded protein is CASSFAPSPGQTEAFF.

This clonotype appeared many times. This rearrangement joins TRBV20-1 to TRBJ2-5, with a tentative D call TRBD2 (6 bases). V lost 6 bases, J lost 4 bases, and 9 bases lay in between. Germline CDR1 is DFQATT and CDR2 is SNEGSKA (reference sequence). This CDR3 has 11 residues. CDR3 sequence reads: CSAEGLETQYF. The CDR3 DNA is TGCAGTGCGGAGGGTTTAGAGACCCAGTACTTC.

With regard to this clonotype: A much bigger clone sits one base away, suggesting this may be a read error. This chain links TRBV19 with TRBJ1-2, with D unresolved. Trimming shortened V by 4 bases and J by 10 bases, and 16 bases separated the two germline ends. Germline loops: CDR1 LNHDA, CDR2 SQIVND (reference sequence). The length of the CDR3 is 13 residues. This chain's CDR3 is CASSSSTRNDYTF. Written as DNA, the CDR3 is TGTGCCAGTAGTAGTTCTACTCGGAATGACTACACCTTC.

In its sample, this clonotype was seen many times. The chain employs TRBV12-3 or TRBV12-4 and TRBJ2-7; D gene unclear. The CDR3 length is 14 residues. Deletions cut 8 bases from V and 2 bases from J, with 16 bases between. In DNA, the CDR3 is TGTGCCAGCGCGGCCGGCATTGGGCCCTACGAGCAGTACTTC. Translating it yields CASAAGIGPYEQYF.

The table lists this clonotype with many counts. This chain connects TRBV12-3 or TRBV12-4 to TRBJ2-7, with D possibly matching TRBD2 (7 bases). The CDR3 length is 13 residues. Trimming cost V 5 bases and J 5 bases, with 13 bases left between them. The CDR3 protein is CASSLGGPDEQYF. The CDR3 coding sequence is TGTGCCAGCAGTCTCGGGGGGCCCGACGAGCAGTACTTC.

A few counts support this clonotype. The chain is built from TRBV5-1 and TRBJ1-1; perhaps TRBD1 as D (6 bases). There are 14 residues in the CDR3. Germline CDR1 is SGHRS and CDR2 is YFSETQ. Trimming pared 2 bases from V and 4 bases from J, leaving 12 bases between. CDR3 DNA sequence: TGCGCCAGCAGCTTACAGGGTGGGAGCACTGAAGCTTTCTTT. Its protein product is CASSLQGGSTEAFF.

V is TRBV5-4 and J is TRBJ2-2; the D gene is possibly TRBD2 (6 bases). CDR3 length: 15 amino acids. The germline V and J ends were trimmed by 3 bases and 7 bases, with 16 bases remaining between them. CDR1 is SGHNT and CDR2 is YYREEE in the germline V gene (reference sequence). CDR3 protein: CASSSGGLRGGELFF. DNA of the CDR3: TGTGCCAGCAGCTCTGGAGGGCTAAGGGGCGGGGAGCTGTTTTTT. The variable domain in full, completed from reference TRBV5-4 and TRBJ2-2, reads ETGVTQSPTHLIKTRGQQVTLRCSSQSGHNTVSWYQQALGQGPQFIFQYYREEENGRGNFPPRFSGLQFPNYSSELNVNALELDDSALYLCASSSGGLRGGELFFGEGSRLTVL.

CDR3 region: CASSLRGDSSFQGNTEAFF. CDR3 sequence (DNA): TGTGCCAGCAGCTTACGAGGGGACAGTTCATTTCAGGGGAACACTGAAGCTTTCTTT. This rearrangement joins TRBV7-3 to TRBJ1-1, with 7 positions matching TRBD1. V lost 2 bases, J lost 1 base, and 16 bases stayed unmatched. Germline V gene lookup returns CDR1 SGHTA and CDR2 FQGTGA. The CDR3 sequence is 19 residues long.

This clonotype was counted at least ten times. V usage is TRBV12-3 or TRBV12-4 and J usage is TRBJ2-7, with D possibly TRBD2 on 5 matching bases. V was shortened by 3 bases and J by 3 bases, with 12 bases between the two germline ends. This CDR3 contains 14 residues. In DNA form, the CDR3 reads TGTGCCAGCAGTTTGTATTCTAGCAACTACGAGCAGTACTTC. Protein product: CASSLYSSNYEQYF.

V gene TRBV19 combines with J gene TRBJ2-2, with 15 bases lining up with TRBD2. CDR1 LNHDA and CDR2 SQIVND come from the germline V gene (reference sequence). The CDR3 runs to 18 residues. V shed 0 bases, J shed 1 base, and the junction held 0 bases outside the gene matches. CDR3 bases: TGTGCCAGTAGTATAGAGGGACTAGCGGGGGGGAACACCGGGGAGCTGTTTTTT. It specifies CASSIEGLAGGNTGELFF.

In its sample, this clonotype was seen many times. The chain links TRBV28 to TRBJ1-1, with D possibly TRBD1 on 5 matching bases. CDR3 length: 15 amino acids. Per the germline V gene, CDR1 is MDHEN and CDR2 is SYDVKM. Between the trimmed V and J ends, which lost 4 bases and 1 base, there was a span of 13 bases. The DNA for the CDR3 is TGTGCCAGCAGTTCCGGGACTGCAGGGAACACTGAAGCTTTCTTT. Translated: CASSSGTAGNTEAFF.